This T cell receptor (beta chain) was recorded in a study of beta chain features in type 1 diabetes. Regarding the study as a whole: For type 1 diabetes patients, VDJ junctions showed fewer insertions and more deletions. All four CD4+ subsets from Type 1 diabetes patients carried moderately but significantly shorter TCRB CDR3s.

This clone turned up a few times. Antigen specificity is unknown. Germline V gene lookup returns CDR1 DFQATT and CDR2 SNEGSKA (reference sequence). Trimming left V 5 bases short and J 3 bases short, with 8 bases between. The CDR3 runs 11 residues. Purity exceeding 98% was reached by all sorted populations. What was sequenced were expressed TCRB transcripts, since all of the isolated RNA had been reverse transcribed. Profiling relied on immunoSEQ multiplex PCR, and the TCRdb table lists in-frame clones only, not all of them. Of around 130,000 clones listed, 9% are singletons. The clonotype was recovered from a man aged 25-40 years with type 1 diabetes. This chain connects TRBV20-1 to TRBJ2-7; tentative D call: TRBD1 (5 bases). The specimen was central memory CD4+ T cells from blood. The CDR3 sequence: CSAPGFYEQYF. In DNA form, the CDR3 reads TGCAGTGCTCCAGGGTTCTACGAGCAGTACTTC.